These T cell receptor beta chains were read from a single sample in a study of blood T cells in healthy people across ages. Each CDR3 protein gets one entry after TCRdb re-called the 5' RACE reads with MiXCR. The top ten hold roughly 28% of the sample, which has hundreds of thousands of distinct CDR3 sequences, roughly 26% seen once. The sequencing input was blood. These receptors were taken from a woman aged 65 to 85 in good health. Each CDR3 is given with its conserved first and last residue. The D gene is left open where the match is weak. The size entry is marked missing in some rows and otherwise reads once, few, many or a size class.

D | size | J | V | CDR3 | DNA
. | . | TRBJ2-2 | TRBV7-2 | CASSSLVPAGELFF | TGTGCCAGCAGCTCCTTAGTTCCTGCCGGGGAGCTGTTTTTT
. | many | TRBJ1-2 | TRBV7-2 | CASSRGDRLGGYTF | TGTGCCAGCAGCAGAGGTGACCGTTTGGGCGGCTACACCTTC
. | . | TRBJ2-5 | TRBV29-1 | CSVITGGGETQYF | TGCAGCGTCATAACAGGGGGGGGAGAGACCCAGTACTTC
TRBD2 | many | TRBJ2-1 | TRBV11-2 | CASRTWAGGADEQFF | TGTGCCAGCAGGACGTGGGCGGGAGGGGCGGATGAGCAGTTCTTC
TRBD1 | . | TRBJ1-6 | TRBV7-2 | CASSLAGQGATFNSPLHF | TGTGCCAGCAGCTTAGCCGGGCAGGGGGCAACTTTTAATTCACCCCTCCACTTT
. | . | TRBJ1-1 | TRBV6-1 | CASEMELNTEAFF | TGTGCCAGCGAAATGGAATTGAACACTGAAGCTTTCTTT
TRBD2 | once | TRBJ2-5 | TRBV7-8 | CASSSGLAVQETQYF | TGTGCCAGCAGCTCGGGACTAGCGGTCCAAGAGACCCAGTACTTC
. | few | TRBJ1-2 | TRBV2 | CASSLQGLDYGYTF | TGTGCCAGCAGCCTCCAGGGTCTTGACTATGGCTACACCTTC
. | . | TRBJ1-2 | TRBV15 | CATSRGQPSGGYTF | TGTGCCACCAGCAGAGGGCAGCCCTCTGGTGGCTACACCTTC
. | . | TRBJ2-5 | TRBV19 | CASSMRGKETQYF | TGTGCCAGTAGTATGAGAGGGAAAGAGACCCAGTACTTC
TRBD2 | . | TRBJ2-5 | TRBV20-1 | CSAQTLAGGVYEQHF | TGCAGTGCCCAAACTCTAGCGGGAGGAGTCTACGAGCAGCACTTC
. | . | TRBJ2-3 | TRBV7-2 | CASSNKSGHTQYF | TGTGCCAGCAGCAACAAATCAGGACATACGCAGTATTTT
TRBD1 | few | TRBJ1-4 | TRBV28 | CASSVDRGATNEKLFF | TGTGCCAGCAGCGTCGACAGGGGCGCAACTAATGAAAAACTGTTTTTT
. | . | TRBJ2-3 | TRBV24-1 | CATSEPKTDTQYF | TGTGCCACCAGTGAACCCAAGACAGATACGCAGTATTTT
TRBD1 | . | TRBJ1-5 | TRBV19 | CASIKQGAGNQPQHF | TGTGCCAGTATCAAGCAGGGGGCGGGCAATCAGCCCCAGCATTTT
TRBD1 | . | TRBJ2-7 | TRBV2 | CASSARTGGIGEQYF | TGTGCCAGCAGTGCGAGGACAGGGGGAATAGGCGAGCAGTACTTC